The TCR beta chain described here comes from a study of OX40 agonist ivuxolimab in advanced cancers. Broader study findings: Also present in some nonresponders was a low level of normalized T-cell clonal expansion.

The repertoire was sequenced with immunoSEQ multiplex PCR; TCRdb's copy has only in-frame clones and lacks some. The table has some 100,000 clones, about 90% seen once. Sampling of blood occurred at baseline, cycle 4 day 1, and cycle 7 day 1. Germline V gene data show CDR1 as ENHRY and CDR2 as SYGVKD. This CDR3 region has 14 residues. Trimming left V 3 bases short and J 0 bases short, with 3 bases between. A note on this clone: No antigen is known for it.

The material was CD4+ or CD8+ T cells sorted from blood, obtained in a trial of the OX40 agonist ivuxolimab. This chain links TRBV10-3 with TRBJ1-6; unclear D gene. This TCR came from an adult with an advanced solid tumor such as melanoma, head and neck, liver or kidney cancer. CDR3 sequence: CAISDSSYNSPLHF. The CDR3 region has the DNA TGTGCCATCAGTGACAGCTCCTATAATTCACCCCTCCACTTT.